This entry lists 10 T cell receptor beta chains sequenced from one sample in a study of control samples from healthy donors and cancer patients. The data were produced by immunoSEQ multiplex PCR, yet TCRdb's version contains in-frame clones alone and is incomplete. The repertoire includes 90,000 to 100,000 clones, 75% to 85% of them detected once, and under 12% sits in the top ten. Material: blood. The receptors come from a woman aged 25 to 45 in good health.

The V gene is TRBV11-2, the J gene TRBJ1-3, with 8 positions matching TRBD1. The CDR3 is made up of 16 amino acids. V trimming: 1 base; J trimming: 0 bases; junction bases outside the gene matches: 2. From germline, CDR1 is SGHAT and CDR2 FQNNGV. The CDR3 loop reads CASSLGTGGSGNTIYF. The CDR3 coding sequence is TGTGCCAGCAGCTTAGGAACAGGGGGCTCTGGAAACACCATATATTTT.

This chain links TRBV10-3 with TRBJ1-5; 7 bases are shared with TRBD1. Germline V gene data show CDR1 as ENHRY and CDR2 as SYGVKD. The CDR3 has 14 residues. V shed 10 bases and J 2 bases; nucleotides not matched to a gene: 8. Here the CDR3 DNA reads TGTGCCACGACGACAGGGTTGGGCAATCAGCCCCAGCATTTT. This gives the protein CATTTGLGNQPQHF.

The genes are TRBV29-1 and TRBJ1-1, with D possibly matching TRBD1 (6 bases). There are 13 residues in the CDR3. Germline CDR1 is SQVTM and CDR2 is ANQGSEA. Deletions cut 6 bases from V and 5 bases from J, with 16 bases between. The CDR3 sequence: CSVQTGQRTEAFF. The CDR3 bases are TGCAGCGTCCAAACAGGGCAGAGAACTGAAGCTTTCTTT.

This clone was seen a single time. The chain combines TRBV5-1 with TRBJ2-5, with TRBD1 matching over 7 bases. With 5 bases clipped from V and 2 bases from J, the junction kept 6 bases outside the gene matches. The CDR3 is made up of 14 amino acids. From germline, CDR1 is SGHRS and CDR2 YFSETQ. The CDR3 region has the DNA TGCGCCAGCAGTCCAGACAGGGCTCAAGAGACCCAGTACTTC. Translating it yields CASSPDRAQETQYF.

The V call is TRBV27, the J call TRBJ1-6; D is uncertain. Germline values: CDR1 MNHEY, CDR2 SMNVEV (reference sequence). Trimming took off 5 bases at V and 8 bases at J, with 10 bases between the two ends. The CDR3 totals 13 residues. The CDR3 nucleotides read TGTGCCAGCAGTCCCAGGCCCGATTCACCCCTCCACTTT. Translated, it gives CASSPRPDSPLHF.

This rearrangement joins TRBV30 to TRBJ2-7; D is unclear. Germline-derived CDR1 and CDR2 are GTSNPN and SVGIG (reference sequence). V dropped 1 base and J dropped 0 bases, with 7 bases sitting between them. The CDR3 length is 13 residues. The CDR3 spells CAWSAGVSYEQYF. The CDR3 DNA reads TGTGCCTGGAGTGCAGGCGTCTCCTACGAGCAGTACTTC.

The chain combines TRBV29-1 with TRBJ2-7, with unresolved D. Trimming stripped 4 bases from V and 5 bases from J, with 6 bases between. The length of the CDR3 is 10 residues. The germline V gene has CDR1 SQVTM and CDR2 ANQGSEA. CDR3 residues: CSVATNEQYF. For the CDR3, the DNA is TGCAGCGTTGCCACAAACGAGCAGTACTTC.

The V call is TRBV10-3, the J call TRBJ2-3, with 9 bases matching TRBD2. V shed 4 bases and J 4 bases; nucleotides not matched to a gene: 6. The CDR3 has 15 amino acids. Germline V gene sequence: CDR1 ENHRY, CDR2 SYGVKD. Here the CDR3 reads CAISVGGGAADTQYF. The CDR3 bases are TGTGCCATCAGTGTCGGCGGGGGGGCCGCAGATACGCAGTATTTT.

The chain couples TRBV10-1 to TRBJ2-2; D is undetermined. V dropped 5 bases and J dropped 3 bases, with 13 bases sitting between them. Germline CDR1 WNHNN, CDR2 SYGVQD (reference sequence). The CDR3 consists of 15 residues. The CDR3 loop is CASSSSARYTGELFF. The DNA for the CDR3 is TGCGCCAGCAGTAGTTCAGCGCGGTACACCGGGGAGCTGTTTTTT.

This sequence joins TRBV10-3 and TRBJ1-3, with D unclear. The CDR3 is 13 residues long. Between the trimmed V and J ends, which lost 2 bases and 4 bases, there was a span of 6 bases. Germline CDR1 ENHRY, CDR2 SYGVKD. The CDR3 spells CAISERPGNTIYF. The CDR3 coding sequence is TGTGCCATCAGTGAGAGGCCAGGAAACACCATATATTTT.